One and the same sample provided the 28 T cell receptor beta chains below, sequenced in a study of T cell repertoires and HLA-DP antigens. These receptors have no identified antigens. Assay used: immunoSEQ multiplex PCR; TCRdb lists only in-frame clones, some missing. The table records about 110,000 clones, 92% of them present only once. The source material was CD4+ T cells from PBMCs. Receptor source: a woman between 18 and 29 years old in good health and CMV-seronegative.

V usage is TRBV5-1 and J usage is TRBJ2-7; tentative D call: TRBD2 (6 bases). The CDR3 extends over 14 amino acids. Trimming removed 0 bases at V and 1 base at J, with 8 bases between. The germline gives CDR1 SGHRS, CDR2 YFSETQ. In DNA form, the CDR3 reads TGCGCCAGCAGCTTGGGGGCGGGATCCTACGAGCAGTACTTC. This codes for CASSLGAGSYEQYF.

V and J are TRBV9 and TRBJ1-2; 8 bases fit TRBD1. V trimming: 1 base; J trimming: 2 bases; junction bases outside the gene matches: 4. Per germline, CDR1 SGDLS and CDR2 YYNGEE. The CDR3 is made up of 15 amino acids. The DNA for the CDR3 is TGTGCCAGCAGCGTACAGGGGGCTAGGAACTATGGCTACACCTTC. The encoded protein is CASSVQGARNYGYTF.

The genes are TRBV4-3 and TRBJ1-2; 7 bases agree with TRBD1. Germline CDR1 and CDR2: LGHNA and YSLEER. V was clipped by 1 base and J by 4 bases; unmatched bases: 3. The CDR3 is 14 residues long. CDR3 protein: CASSQAGTAYGYTF. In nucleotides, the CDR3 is TGCGCCAGCAGCCAAGCCGGGACAGCCTATGGCTACACCTTC.

The CDR3 sequence is CASSFEFLGANTIYF. The CDR3 DNA reads as TGTGCCAGCAGCTTTGAGTTCCTGGGTGCAAACACCATATATTTT. The chain carries TRBV5-8 and TRBJ1-3; the D is unclear. The V gene lost 2 bases and the J gene lost 6 bases, with 15 bases spanning the gap. Germline CDR1 is SGHTS and CDR2 is YDEGEE. This CDR3 has 15 residues.

This CDR3 reads CASSQTGSPQETQYF. In DNA form, the CDR3 reads TGTGCCAGCAGCCAGACAGGGAGTCCCCAAGAGACCCAGTACTTC. The V and J genes are TRBV7-9 and TRBJ2-5, with 7 bases identical to TRBD1. The CDR3 sequence is 15 residues long. CDR1 is SEHNR and CDR2 is FQNEAQ in the germline V gene (reference sequence). Trimming removed 5 bases from V and 1 base from J; junction bases left unmatched: 7.

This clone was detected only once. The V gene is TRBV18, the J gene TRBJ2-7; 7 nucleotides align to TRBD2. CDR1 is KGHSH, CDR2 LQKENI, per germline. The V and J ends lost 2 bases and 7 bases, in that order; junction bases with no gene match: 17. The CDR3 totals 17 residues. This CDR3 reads CASSPLGHGGRGTEQYF. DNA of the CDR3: TGTGCCAGCTCACCATTGGGTCATGGCGGGAGAGGTACGGAGCAGTACTTC.

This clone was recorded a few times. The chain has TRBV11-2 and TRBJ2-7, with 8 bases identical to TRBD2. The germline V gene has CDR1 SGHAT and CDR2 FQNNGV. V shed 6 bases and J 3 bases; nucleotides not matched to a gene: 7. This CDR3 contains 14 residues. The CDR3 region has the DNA TGTGCCAGCAGTAATATAGCGGGGCTCTACGAGCAGTACTTC. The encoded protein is CASSNIAGLYEQYF.

CDR3 sequence (DNA): TGTGCCAGCAGCTTGAGGGACATTTTCACCGGGGAGCTGTTTTTT. Protein: CASSLRDIFTGELFF. The V and J genes are TRBV5-6 and TRBJ2-2; possible D gene TRBD1, 6 bases. In germline, CDR1 is SGHDT, CDR2 YYEEEE. The CDR3 has 15 amino acids. Trimming removed 1 base from V and 4 bases from J, with 11 bases in between.

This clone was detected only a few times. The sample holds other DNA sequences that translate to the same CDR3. This CDR3 reads CASSLGLAEYNEQFF. The CDR3 nucleotides are TGTGCCAGCAGCTTGGGACTAGCGGAATACAATGAGCAGTTCTTC. The V gene is TRBV7-2, the J gene TRBJ2-1; 11 bases are a match to TRBD2. The germline gives CDR1 SGHTA, CDR2 FQGNSA. The junction had 2 bases not matched to a gene; V was cut back by 3 bases and J by 4 bases. The CDR3 is 15 residues long. The full variable domain, its missing parts supplied by reference TRBV7-2 and TRBJ2-1, is GAGVSQSPSNKVTEKGKDVELRCDPISGHTALYWYRQSLGQGLEFLIYFQGNSAPDKSGLPSDRFSAERTGGSVSTLTIQRTQQEDSAVYLCASSLGLAEYNEQFFGPGTRLTVL.

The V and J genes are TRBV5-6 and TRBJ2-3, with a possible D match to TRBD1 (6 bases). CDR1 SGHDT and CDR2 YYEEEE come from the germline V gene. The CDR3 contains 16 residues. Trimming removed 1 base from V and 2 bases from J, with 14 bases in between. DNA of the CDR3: TGTGCCAGCAGCTTGCCACAGGGCCACCCCACAGATACGCAGTATTTT. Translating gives CASSLPQGHPTDTQYF.

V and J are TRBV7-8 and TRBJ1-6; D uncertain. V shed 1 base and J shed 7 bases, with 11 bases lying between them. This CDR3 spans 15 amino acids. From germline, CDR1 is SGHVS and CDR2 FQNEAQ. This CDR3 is CASSLGSWRNSPLHF. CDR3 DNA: TGTGCCAGCAGCTTAGGTTCATGGAGGAATTCACCCCTCCACTTT.

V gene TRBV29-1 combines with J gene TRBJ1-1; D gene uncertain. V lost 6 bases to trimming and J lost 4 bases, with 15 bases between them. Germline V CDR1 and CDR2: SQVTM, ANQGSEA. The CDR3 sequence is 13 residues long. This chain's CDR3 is CSVLPRASTEAFF. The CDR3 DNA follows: TGCAGCGTCCTGCCCCGGGCAAGCACTGAAGCTTTCTTT.

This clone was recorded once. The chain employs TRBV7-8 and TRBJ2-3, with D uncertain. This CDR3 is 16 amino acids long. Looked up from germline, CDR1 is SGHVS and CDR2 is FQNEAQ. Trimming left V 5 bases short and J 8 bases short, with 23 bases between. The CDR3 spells CASSPDIQRSGATQYF. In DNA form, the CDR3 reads TGTGCCAGCAGCCCTGATATCCAAAGGTCTGGTGCTACGCAGTATTTT.

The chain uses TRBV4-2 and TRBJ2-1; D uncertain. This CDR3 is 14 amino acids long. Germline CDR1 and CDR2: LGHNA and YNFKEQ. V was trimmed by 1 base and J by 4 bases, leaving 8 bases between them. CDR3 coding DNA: TGTGCCAGCAGCCAAGTAGGCCAGTACAATGAGCAGTTCTTC. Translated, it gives CASSQVGQYNEQFF.

The CDR3 loop is CSVRPSVSKNIQYF. The CDR3 nucleotides are TGCAGCGTTCGACCTTCTGTCAGCAAAAACATTCAGTACTTC. The chain uses TRBV29-1 and TRBJ2-4; D is uncertain. The CDR3 totals 14 residues. Trimming took 5 bases from V and 3 from J, leaving 14 bases between them. The V gene's germline CDR1 is SQVTM and CDR2 ANQGSEA.

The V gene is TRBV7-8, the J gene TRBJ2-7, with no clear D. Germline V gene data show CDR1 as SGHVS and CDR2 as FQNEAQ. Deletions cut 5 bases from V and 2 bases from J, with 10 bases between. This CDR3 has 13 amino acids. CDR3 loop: CASSLDHTYEQYF. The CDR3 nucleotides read TGTGCCAGCAGCCTCGACCATACCTACGAGCAGTACTTC.

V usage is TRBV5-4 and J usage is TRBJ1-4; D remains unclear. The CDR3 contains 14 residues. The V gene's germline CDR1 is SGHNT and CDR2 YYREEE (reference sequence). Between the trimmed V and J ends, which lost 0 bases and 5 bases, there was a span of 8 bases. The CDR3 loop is CASSLAPSNEKLFF. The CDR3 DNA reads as TGTGCCAGCAGCTTGGCCCCCTCAAATGAAAAACTGTTTTTT.

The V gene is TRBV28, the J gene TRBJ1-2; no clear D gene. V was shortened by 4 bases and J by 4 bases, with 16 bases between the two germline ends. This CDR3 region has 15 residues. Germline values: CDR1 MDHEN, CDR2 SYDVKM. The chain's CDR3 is CASSSVRQRGYGYTF. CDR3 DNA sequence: TGTGCCAGCAGTTCGGTTAGGCAGCGAGGCTATGGCTACACCTTC.

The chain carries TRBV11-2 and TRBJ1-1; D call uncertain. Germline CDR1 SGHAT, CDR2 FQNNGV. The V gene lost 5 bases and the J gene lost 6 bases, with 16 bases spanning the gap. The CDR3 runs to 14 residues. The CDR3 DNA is TGTGCCAGCAGCCCCCTTCGGCGAAATTCTGAAGCTTTCTTT. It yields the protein CASSPLRRNSEAFF.

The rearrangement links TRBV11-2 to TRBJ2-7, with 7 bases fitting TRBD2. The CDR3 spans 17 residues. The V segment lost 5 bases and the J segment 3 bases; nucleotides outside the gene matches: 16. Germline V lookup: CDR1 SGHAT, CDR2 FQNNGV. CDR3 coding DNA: TGTGCCAGCAGCGCCGCGGGGCGCGGGAGAGACTTCTACGAGCAGTACTTC. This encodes CASSAAGRGRDFYEQYF.

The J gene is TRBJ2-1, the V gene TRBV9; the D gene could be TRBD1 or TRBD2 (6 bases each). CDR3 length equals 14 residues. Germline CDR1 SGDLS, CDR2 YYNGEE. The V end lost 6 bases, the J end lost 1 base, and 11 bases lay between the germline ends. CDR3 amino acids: CASNGGQSYNEQFF. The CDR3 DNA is TGTGCCAGCAATGGGGGGCAATCCTACAATGAGCAGTTCTTC.

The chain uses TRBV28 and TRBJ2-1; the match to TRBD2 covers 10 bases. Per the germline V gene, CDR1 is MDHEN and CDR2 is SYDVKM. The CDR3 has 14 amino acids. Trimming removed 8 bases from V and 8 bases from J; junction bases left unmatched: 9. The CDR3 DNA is TGTGCCAGCGCACTAGCGGGAAAAGGTGATGAGCAGTTCTTC. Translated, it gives CASALAGKGDEQFF. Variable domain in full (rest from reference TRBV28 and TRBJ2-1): DVKVTQSSRYLVKRTGEKVFLECVQDMDHENMFWYRQDPGLGLRLIYFSYDVKMKEKGDIPEGYSVSREKKERFSLILESASTNQTSMYLCASALAGKGDEQFFGPGTRLTVL.

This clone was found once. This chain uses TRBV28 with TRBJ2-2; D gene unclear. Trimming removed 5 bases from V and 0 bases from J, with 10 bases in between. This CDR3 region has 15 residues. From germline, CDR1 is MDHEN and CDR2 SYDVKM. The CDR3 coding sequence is TGTGCCAGCAGTCCCCAAAGACCGAACACCGGGGAGCTGTTTTTT. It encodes CASSPQRPNTGELFF.

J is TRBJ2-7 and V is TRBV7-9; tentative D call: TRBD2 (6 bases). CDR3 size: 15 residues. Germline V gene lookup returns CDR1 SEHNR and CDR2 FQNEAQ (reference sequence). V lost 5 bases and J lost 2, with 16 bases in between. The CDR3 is CASSRDFGSAYEQYF. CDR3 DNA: TGTGCCAGCAGCCGGGACTTTGGTTCGGCCTACGAGCAGTACTTC.

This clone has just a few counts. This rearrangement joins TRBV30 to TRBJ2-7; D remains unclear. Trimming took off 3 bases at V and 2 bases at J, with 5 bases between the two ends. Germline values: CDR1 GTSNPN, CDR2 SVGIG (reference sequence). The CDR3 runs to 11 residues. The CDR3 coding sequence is TGTGCCTGGAGAAAACCCTACGAGCAGTACTTC. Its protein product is CAWRKPYEQYF.

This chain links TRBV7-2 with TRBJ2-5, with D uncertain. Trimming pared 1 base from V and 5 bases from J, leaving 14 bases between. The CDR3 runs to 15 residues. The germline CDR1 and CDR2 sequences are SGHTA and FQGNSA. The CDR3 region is CASSLVGPIGETQYF. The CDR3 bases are TGTGCCAGCAGCTTAGTAGGGCCCATTGGGGAGACCCAGTACTTC.

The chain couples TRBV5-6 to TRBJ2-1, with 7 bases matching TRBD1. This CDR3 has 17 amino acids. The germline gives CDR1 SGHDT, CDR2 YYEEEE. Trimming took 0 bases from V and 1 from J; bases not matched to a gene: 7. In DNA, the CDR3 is TGTGCCAGCAGCTTGGCCATGACAGGGAAGTCCTACAATGAGCAGTTCTTC. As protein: CASSLAMTGKSYNEQFF. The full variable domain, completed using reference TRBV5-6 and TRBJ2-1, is DAGVTQSPTHLIKTRGQQVTLRCSPKSGHDTVSWYQQALGQGPQFIFQYYEEEERQRGNFPDRFSGHQFPNYSSELNVNALLLGDSALYLCASSLAMTGKSYNEQFFGPGTRLTVL.

CDR3 in amino acids: CASSQAHSGTGGSSPLHF. CDR3 bases: TGCGCCAGCAGCCAAGCCCACTCCGGGACAGGGGGCAGTTCACCCCTCCACTTT. This sequence joins TRBV4-3 and TRBJ1-6; 12 nucleotides line up with TRBD1. Germline trimming cut 1 base from V and 9 bases from J; bases unmatched to any gene: 10. Germline CDR1 reads LGHNA; CDR2 reads YSLEER. CDR3 size: 18 residues.